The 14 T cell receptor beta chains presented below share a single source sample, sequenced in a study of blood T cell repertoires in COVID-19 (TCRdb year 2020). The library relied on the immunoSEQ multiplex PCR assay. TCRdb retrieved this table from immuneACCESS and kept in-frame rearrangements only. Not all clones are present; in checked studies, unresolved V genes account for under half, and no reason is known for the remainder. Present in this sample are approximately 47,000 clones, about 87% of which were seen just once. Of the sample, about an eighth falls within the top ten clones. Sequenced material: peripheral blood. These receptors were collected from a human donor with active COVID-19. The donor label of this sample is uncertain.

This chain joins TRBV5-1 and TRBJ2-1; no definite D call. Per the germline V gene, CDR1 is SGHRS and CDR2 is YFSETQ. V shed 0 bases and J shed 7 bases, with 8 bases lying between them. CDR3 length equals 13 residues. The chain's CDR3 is CASSLDVENEQFF. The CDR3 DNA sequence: TGCGCCAGCAGCTTGGACGTAGAAAATGAGCAGTTCTTC.

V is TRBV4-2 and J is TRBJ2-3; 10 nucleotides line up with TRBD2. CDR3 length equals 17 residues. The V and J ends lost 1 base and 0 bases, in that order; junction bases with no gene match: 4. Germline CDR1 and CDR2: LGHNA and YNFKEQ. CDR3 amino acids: CASSQASGGPSTDTQYF. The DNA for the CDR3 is TGTGCCAGCAGCCAAGCTAGCGGGGGCCCTAGCACAGATACGCAGTATTTT.

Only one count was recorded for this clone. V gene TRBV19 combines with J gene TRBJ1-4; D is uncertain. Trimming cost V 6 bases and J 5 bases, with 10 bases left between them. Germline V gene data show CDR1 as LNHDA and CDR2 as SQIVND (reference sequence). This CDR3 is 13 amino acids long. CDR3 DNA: TGTGCCAGTAGCCCCTACCTCAATGAAAAACTGTTTTTT. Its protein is CASSPYLNEKLFF.

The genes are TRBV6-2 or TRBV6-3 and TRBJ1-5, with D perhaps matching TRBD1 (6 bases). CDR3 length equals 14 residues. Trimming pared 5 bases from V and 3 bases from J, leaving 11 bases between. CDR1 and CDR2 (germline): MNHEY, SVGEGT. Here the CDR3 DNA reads TGTGCCAGCAGTAAGACAGGATACAATCAGCCCCAGCATTTT. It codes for CASSKTGYNQPQHF.

The CDR3 bases are TGTGCCAGCAGTCCGACAGGGCATGAGCAGTTCTTC. Its protein is CASSPTGHEQFF. The chain carries TRBV28 and TRBJ2-1, with TRBD1 matching over 7 bases. The V and J ends lost 5 bases and 8 bases, in that order; junction bases with no gene match: 3. This CDR3 has 12 residues. CDR1 and CDR2 (germline): MDHEN, SYDVKM.

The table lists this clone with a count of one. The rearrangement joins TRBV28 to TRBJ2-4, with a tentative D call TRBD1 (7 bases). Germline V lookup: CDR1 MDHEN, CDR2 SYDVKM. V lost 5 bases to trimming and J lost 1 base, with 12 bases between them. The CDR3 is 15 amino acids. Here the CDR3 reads CASSGQEGAKNIQYF. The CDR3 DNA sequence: TGTGCCAGCAGTGGACAGGAGGGGGCCAAAAACATTCAGTACTTC.

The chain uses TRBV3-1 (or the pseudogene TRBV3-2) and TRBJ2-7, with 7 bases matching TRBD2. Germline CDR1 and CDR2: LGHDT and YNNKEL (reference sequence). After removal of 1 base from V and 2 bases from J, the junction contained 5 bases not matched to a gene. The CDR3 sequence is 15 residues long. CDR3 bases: TGTGCCAGCAGCCAAGCCCACGGGGGGACCTACGAGCAGTACTTC. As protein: CASSQAHGGTYEQYF.

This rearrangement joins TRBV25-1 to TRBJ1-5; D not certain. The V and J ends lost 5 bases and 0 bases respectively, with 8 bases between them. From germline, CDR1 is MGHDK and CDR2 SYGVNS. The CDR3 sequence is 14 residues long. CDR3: CASSPRGSNQPQHF. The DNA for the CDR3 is TGTGCCAGCAGTCCCCGCGGTAGCAATCAGCCCCAGCATTTT.

The CDR3 loop reads CASRRGLDEQYF. The CDR3 DNA reads TGTGCCAGCAGAAGGGGGCTGGACGAGCAGTACTTC. The J gene is TRBJ2-7, the V gene TRBV7-9; TRBD1 agrees at 7 bases. V lost 6 bases and J lost 5; bases outside the gene matches: 4. The CDR3 covers 12 residues. Looked up from germline, CDR1 is SEHNR and CDR2 is FQNEAQ (reference sequence).

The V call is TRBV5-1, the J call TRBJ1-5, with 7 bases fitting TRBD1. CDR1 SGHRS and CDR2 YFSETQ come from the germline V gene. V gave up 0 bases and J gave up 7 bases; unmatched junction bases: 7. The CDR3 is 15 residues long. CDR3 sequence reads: CASSLGQGSHQPQHF. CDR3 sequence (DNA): TGCGCCAGCAGCTTGGGACAGGGTTCCCACCAGCCCCAGCATTTT.

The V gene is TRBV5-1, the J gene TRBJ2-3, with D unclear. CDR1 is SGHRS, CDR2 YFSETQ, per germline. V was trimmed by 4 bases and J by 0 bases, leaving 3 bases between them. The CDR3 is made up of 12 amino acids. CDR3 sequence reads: CASSTSTDTQYF. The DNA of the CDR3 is TGCGCCAGCAGCACTAGCACAGATACGCAGTATTTT.

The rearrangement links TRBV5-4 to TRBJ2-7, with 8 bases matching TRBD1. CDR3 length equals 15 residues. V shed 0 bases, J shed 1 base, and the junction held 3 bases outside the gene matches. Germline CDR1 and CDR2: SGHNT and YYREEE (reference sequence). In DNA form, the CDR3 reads TGTGCCAGCAGCTTGGTTGGGACAGGATCCTACGAGCAGTACTTC. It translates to CASSLVGTGSYEQYF.

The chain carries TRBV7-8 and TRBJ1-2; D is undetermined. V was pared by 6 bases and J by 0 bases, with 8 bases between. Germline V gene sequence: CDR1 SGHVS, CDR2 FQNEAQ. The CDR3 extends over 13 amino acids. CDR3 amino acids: CASSRTANYGYTF. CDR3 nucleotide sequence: TGTGCCAGCAGTCGCACAGCTAACTATGGCTACACCTTC.

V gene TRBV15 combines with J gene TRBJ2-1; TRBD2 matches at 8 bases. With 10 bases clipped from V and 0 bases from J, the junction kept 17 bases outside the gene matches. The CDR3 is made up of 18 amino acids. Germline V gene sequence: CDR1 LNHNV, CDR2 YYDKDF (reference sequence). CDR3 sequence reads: CAIPGQAGASSSYNEQFF. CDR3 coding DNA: TGTGCCATCCCAGGACAAGCGGGAGCGTCGAGCTCCTACAATGAGCAGTTCTTC.